This T cell receptor beta chain originates from a study of T cells in localized non-small cell lung cancer. General study points: Investigators sequenced only a single tumor region, leaving heterogeneity possible. In adjacent lung, a median around 52 of the top 100 tumor clones were found.

This clone was seen more than once but under ten times. Antigen unknown. Here immunoSEQ multiplex PCR was the method, and the copy in TCRdb shows in-frame clones only, minus some. The table records 4,200 or so clones, around 25% of them present only once. Trimming took 1 base from V and 1 from J, leaving 10 bases between them. Germline V gene data show CDR1 as GTSNPN and CDR2 as SVGIG (reference sequence). This CDR3 spans 14 amino acids. This sequence joins TRBV30 and TRBJ1-1; D is unresolved. The TCR sequence derives from a male donor older than 55 with stage I lung adenocarcinoma. The specimen comprised lung tumor tissue, sampled before any cancer treatment. The CDR3 sequence is CAWSAIRGNTEAFF. In nucleotides, the CDR3 is TGTGCCTGGAGTGCGATCCGCGGGAACACTGAAGCTTTCTTT.